Sequencing of this T cell receptor beta chain was carried out in a study of control samples from healthy donors and cancer patients. The table came from immunoSEQ multiplex PCR; TCRdb's copy has only in-frame clones and leaves some out. Of 60,000 to 100,000 clones in the sample, approximately 89% were seen once. The CDR3 has 17 residues. Trimming took off 7 bases at V and 4 bases at J, with 23 bases between the two ends. In germline, CDR1 is LNHDA, CDR2 SQIVND (reference sequence). Sequenced: blood. The rearrangement links TRBV19 to TRBJ1-5, with a possible D match to TRBD1 (5 bases). The sequence was obtained from a man over 45 in good health. CDR3 sequence: CASTMGGHPPRNQPQHF. For the CDR3, the DNA is TGTGCCAGTACCATGGGGGGTCACCCGCCTCGTAATCAGCCCCAGCATTTT.